The next 11 T cell receptor beta chains were all read from a single sample in a study of blood T cell repertoires in COVID-19. Using immunoSEQ multiplex PCR, the repertoire was profiled, and TCRdb retains in-frame clones only, with some absent. The data hold about 100,000 clones, with around 82% observed a single time. The sequenced sample was peripheral blood. Receptor source: a man between 60 and 75 years old with acute or convalescent COVID-19.

This chain joins TRBV9 and TRBJ2-1, with D maybe TRBD2 (6 bases). The V and J ends lost 3 bases and 9 bases respectively, with 16 bases between them. Per the germline V gene, CDR1 is SGDLS and CDR2 is YYNGEE. The CDR3 loop spans 14 amino acids. In DNA, the CDR3 is TGTGCCAGCAGCGCCTCGACTAGTTTAGGTGAGCAGTTCTTC. Translated: CASSASTSLGEQFF.

This chain joins TRBV9 and TRBJ2-1, with D perhaps TRBD2 (6 bases). CDR1 SGDLS and CDR2 YYNGEE come from the germline V gene. The CDR3 spans 15 residues. Trimming removed 3 bases from V and 5 bases from J, with 15 bases in between. CDR3: CASSARLELDNEQFF. The CDR3 DNA is TGTGCCAGCAGCGCCCGACTAGAGTTGGACAATGAGCAGTTCTTC.

This chain uses TRBV19 with TRBJ2-6; unclear D gene. Trimming stripped 5 bases from V and 0 bases from J, with 8 bases between. CDR1 is LNHDA, CDR2 SQIVND, per germline (reference sequence). The length of the CDR3 is 15 residues. CDR3 protein: CASSPRSSGANVLTF. CDR3 in DNA: TGTGCCAGTAGTCCTAGGAGCTCTGGGGCCAACGTCCTGACTTTC. The whole variable domain, remainder taken from reference TRBV19 and TRBJ2-6, is DGGITQSPKYLFRKEGQNVTLSCEQNLNHDAMYWYRQDPGQGLRLIYYSQIVNDFQKGDIAEGYSVSREKKESFPLTVTSAQKNPTAFYLCASSPRSSGANVLTFGAGSRLTVL.

V usage is TRBV7-9 and J usage is TRBJ1-5, with TRBD1 identical over 8 bases. V lost 4 bases and J lost 2; bases outside the gene matches: 4. This CDR3 has 15 residues. Looked up from germline, CDR1 is SEHNR and CDR2 is FQNEAQ (reference sequence). The CDR3 reads CASSSGGWGNQPQHF. Written as DNA, the CDR3 is TGTGCCAGCAGCTCAGGGGGCTGGGGCAATCAGCCCCAGCATTTT.

The V and J genes are TRBV12-3 or TRBV12-4 and TRBJ2-7; D is possibly TRBD1 (5 bases). Trimming cost V 5 bases and J 4 bases, with 6 bases left between them. This CDR3 is built from 11 residues. The CDR3 spells CASSTGYEQYF. The DNA for the CDR3 is TGTGCCAGCAGTACAGGATACGAGCAGTACTTC.

For the CDR3, the DNA is TGTGCCAGCAGTCCCGGGGACATCTATCAGTTCTTC. Translating it yields CASSPGDIYQFF. The chain combines TRBV28 with TRBJ2-1; the D gene is possibly TRBD1 (6 bases). V was shortened by 5 bases and J by 13 bases, with 15 bases between the two germline ends. CDR3 size: 12 residues. CDR1 is MDHEN and CDR2 is SYDVKM in the germline V gene.

The J gene is TRBJ1-6, the V gene TRBV4-2; D ambiguous. Germline V gene data show CDR1 as LGHNA and CDR2 as YNFKEQ. The CDR3 totals 17 residues. The V gene lost 1 base and the J gene lost 2 bases, with 12 bases spanning the gap. The DNA of the CDR3 is TGTGCCAGCAGCCAAGTTCGGGGAGGCACCTATAATTCACCCCTCCACTTT. It specifies CASSQVRGGTYNSPLHF.

V is TRBV4-1 and J is TRBJ1-1; 9 bases align to TRBD1. CDR3 length: 17 amino acids. The germline CDR1 and CDR2 sequences are MGHRA and YSYEKL. V dropped 0 bases and J dropped 2; count of bases not matched to a gene: 7. CDR3 protein: CASSQEGAGQGNTEAFF. CDR3 DNA sequence: TGCGCCAGCAGCCAAGAAGGAGCGGGACAGGGCAACACTGAAGCTTTCTTT.

This chain connects TRBV7-6 to TRBJ2-7; possibly TRBD2 for D (5 bases). The CDR3 is 14 amino acids. V was cut by 5 bases and J by 6 bases, with 17 bases left in between. In germline, CDR1 is SGHVS, CDR2 FNYEAQ. CDR3 sequence reads: CASSPVDSVLEQYF. For the CDR3, the DNA is TGTGCCAGCAGCCCGGTGGACTCAGTACTCGAGCAGTACTTC.

The rearrangement joins TRBV4-2 to TRBJ2-7; 7 bases are a match to TRBD1. The trim removed 4 bases at V and 3 bases at J, leaving 9 bases unmatched. Looked up from germline, CDR1 is LGHNA and CDR2 is YNFKEQ. This CDR3 is built from 15 residues. The CDR3 DNA is TGTGCCAGCAGCCTCAACAGGGGTGGAAGCTACGAGCAGTACTTC. Translated: CASSLNRGGSYEQYF.

This chain joins TRBV24-1 and TRBJ1-1; TRBD1 might be the D (5 bases). Trimming removed 7 bases from V and 0 bases from J, with 8 bases in between. The CDR3 is made up of 13 amino acids. The germline CDR1 and CDR2 sequences are KGHDR and SFDVKD. CDR3 region: CATRDSMNTEAFF. CDR3 DNA: TGTGCCACCAGAGACAGCATGAACACTGAAGCTTTCTTT.